These 31 T cell receptor beta chains originate from one sample sequenced in a study of shared T cell receptors in the human thymus. Assay used: immunoSEQ multiplex PCR; TCRdb lists only in-frame clones, some missing. This table has some 760,000 clones, roughly 88% appearing once. These data also formed part of another study, on human thymus T cells.

What was sequenced was thymocytes. Every receptor here comes from a girl in the first two years of life with a congenital heart defect.

The chain employs TRBV4-1 and TRBJ2-1; a possible D gene is TRBD2 (5 bases). V lost 1 base and J lost 3, with 10 bases in between. Germline values: CDR1 MGHRA, CDR2 YSYEKL. The CDR3 is 15 amino acids. The CDR3 DNA reads as TGCGCCAGCAGCCAAGTAGGGAGCATCTACAATGAGCAGTTCTTC. Translated, it gives CASSQVGSIYNEQFF.

This chain links TRBV6-6 with TRBJ2-7; a weak D match, TRBD2 (6 bases). Trimming stripped 4 bases from V and 3 bases from J, with 13 bases between. The CDR3 spans 14 residues. Germline lookup yields CDR1 MNHNY and CDR2 SVGAGI (reference sequence). CDR3 sequence reads: CASSSLAGRYEQYF. In DNA form, the CDR3 reads TGTGCCAGCAGTTCCCTCGCGGGGCGCTACGAGCAGTACTTC.

The J gene is TRBJ1-2, the V gene TRBV28, with TRBD1 matching 8 bases. Trimming cost V 0 bases and J 7 bases; bases outside gene matches: 10. CDR1 and CDR2 from the germline V gene are MDHEN and SYDVKM. The CDR3 extends over 16 amino acids. CDR3 region: CASSLCRGQEVFGYTF. The CDR3 region has the DNA TGTGCCAGCAGTTTATGCAGGGGGCAGGAGGTATTTGGCTACACCTTC.

The V call is TRBV2, the J call TRBJ2-7; weak D call: TRBD1 (5 bases). The CDR3 is made up of 17 amino acids. Per the germline V gene, CDR1 is SNHLY and CDR2 is FYNNEI. V lost 7 bases to trimming and J lost 1 base, with 23 bases between them. CDR3 protein: CASIGEDSSAGSYEQYF. In nucleotides, the CDR3 is TGTGCCAGCATTGGGGAAGACAGCTCCGCAGGGTCCTACGAGCAGTACTTC. The full variable domain, its missing parts supplied by reference TRBV2 and TRBJ2-7, is EPEVTQTPSHQVTQMGQEVILRCVPISNHLYFYWYRQILGQKVEFLVSFYNNEISEKSEIFDDQFSVERPDGSNFTLKIRSTKLEDSAMYFCASIGEDSSAGSYEQYFGPGTRLTVT.

This clone was recorded once. The chain uses TRBV10-3 and TRBJ1-1; 7 bases are a match to TRBD1. The length of the CDR3 is 16 residues. In germline, CDR1 is ENHRY, CDR2 SYGVKD. J lost 8 bases, V lost 4 bases, and 16 bases had no gene match. The CDR3 loop is CAISVLGAGTANEAFF. The CDR3 nucleotides are TGTGCCATCAGTGTCCTTGGAGCCGGGACAGCAAACGAAGCTTTCTTT.

The chain carries TRBV4-1 and TRBJ2-7; D may be TRBD2 (5 bases). Germline V gene lookup returns CDR1 MGHRA and CDR2 YSYEKL. The CDR3 loop spans 15 amino acids. V was trimmed by 0 bases and J by 3 bases, leaving 12 bases between them. CDR3 sequence: CASSQELASIYEQYF. The DNA of the CDR3 is TGCGCCAGCAGCCAAGAGCTAGCCAGCATCTACGAGCAGTACTTC.

V usage is TRBV5-1 and J usage is TRBJ2-7, with TRBD1 matching 9 bases. With 0 bases clipped from V and 1 base from J, the junction kept 5 bases outside the gene matches. This CDR3 has 16 residues. From germline, CDR1 is SGHRS and CDR2 YFSETQ. In DNA form, the CDR3 reads TGCGCCAGCAGCTTGGCCCCGACAGGGGGTTCCTACGAGCAGTACTTC. The encoded protein is CASSLAPTGGSYEQYF.

The sample holds a few counts of this clone. This chain joins TRBV5-4 and TRBJ2-2; 8 bases map to TRBD1. The germline V gene encodes CDR1 SGHNT and CDR2 YYREEE (reference sequence). This CDR3 region has 15 residues. With 5 bases clipped from V and 6 bases from J, the junction kept 9 bases outside the gene matches. The CDR3 DNA sequence: TGTGCCAGCAGAGATTTGGAACAGGGGGCCGGGGAGCTGTTTTTT. This codes for CASRDLEQGAGELFF.

This rearrangement joins TRBV6-1 to TRBJ2-1, with 15 bases aligning to TRBD2. The CDR3 runs 22 residues. J lost 8 bases, V lost 1 base, and 21 bases had no gene match. CDR1 is MNHNS, CDR2 SASEGT, per germline. The CDR3 spells CASSEGLFQSGLAGGYAHEQFF. The CDR3 DNA follows: TGTGCCAGCAGTGAAGGGCTCTTTCAATCGGGACTAGCGGGGGGTTACGCTCATGAGCAGTTCTTC.

The chain has TRBV10-2 and TRBJ1-2; 7 bases line up with TRBD1. The germline gives CDR1 WSHSY, CDR2 SAAADI. The CDR3 contains 15 residues. J lost 2 bases, V lost 1 base, and 4 bases had no gene match. The DNA for the CDR3 is TGCGCCAGCAGTGAGTGGACAGGCGGAAACTATGGCTACACCTTC. Translated, it gives CASSEWTGGNYGYTF.

This sequence joins TRBV4-2 and TRBJ2-7, with 10 positions matching TRBD1. The V gene's germline CDR1 is LGHNA and CDR2 YNFKEQ. The CDR3 is made up of 17 amino acids. After removal of 0 bases from V and 4 bases from J, the junction contained 9 bases not matched to a gene. In nucleotides, the CDR3 is TGTGCCAGCAGCCAAGAGGAGACAGGGGGCGGACGTTACGAGCAGTACTTC. This sequence encodes CASSQEETGGGRYEQYF.

V is TRBV5-1 and J is TRBJ1-2, with a weak D call TRBD1 (6 bases). The germline gives CDR1 SGHRS, CDR2 YFSETQ. The CDR3 has 16 residues. The V and J ends lost 2 bases and 4 bases respectively, with 18 bases between them. CDR3 sequence reads: CASSFGRTDRPYGYTF. CDR3 nucleotide sequence: TGCGCCAGCAGCTTCGGTAGGACGGACAGACCCTATGGCTACACCTTC.

CDR3 protein: CASSPTGNSYNEQFF. CDR3 DNA sequence: TGCGCCAGCAGCCCTACAGGGAACTCCTACAATGAGCAGTTCTTC. The chain couples TRBV4-1 to TRBJ2-1; D may be TRBD1 (6 bases). V gave up 4 bases and J gave up 0 bases, with 10 bases separating them. This CDR3 has 15 amino acids. Germline V gene data show CDR1 as MGHRA and CDR2 as YSYEKL.

The chain couples TRBV9 to TRBJ1-2; D gene ambiguous. V shed 0 bases and J shed 8 bases, with 11 bases lying between them. The CDR3 is 13 residues long. Germline CDR1 SGDLS, CDR2 YYNGEE. CDR3 protein: CASSVGPRYGYTF. The CDR3 DNA reads TGTGCCAGCAGCGTAGGTCCCAGATACGGCTACACCTTC.

CDR3 sequence (DNA): TGTGCCAGCAGCTTAAATGAGTCGTGGGTCGGGCGGGCCTACGAGCAGTACTTC. Translated, it gives CASSLNESWVGRAYEQYF. V usage is TRBV11-2 and J usage is TRBJ2-7, with D possibly being TRBD2 (5 bases). There are 18 residues in the CDR3. CDR1 is SGHAT and CDR2 is FQNNGV in the germline V gene. The V end lost 2 bases, the J end lost 2 bases, and 22 bases lay between the germline ends.

CDR3 nucleotide sequence: TGCGCCAGCAGCTTGATCCTGAGCTCCTATAATTCACCCCTCCACTTT. Translating it yields CASSLILSSYNSPLHF. This rearrangement joins TRBV5-1 to TRBJ1-6; D remains unclear. In germline, CDR1 is SGHRS, CDR2 YFSETQ. The CDR3 length is 16 residues. V was pared by 1 base and J by 0 bases, with 8 bases between.

CDR3 bases: TGCAGCGTTGAAGATTACCCCGGGGAGGACACGAACACCGGGGAGCTGTTTTTT. This sequence encodes CSVEDYPGEDTNTGELFF. The chain combines TRBV29-1 with TRBJ2-2, with TRBD2 as a possible D gene (6 bases). V shed 0 bases and J shed 0 bases, with 17 bases lying between them. The germline V gene has CDR1 SQVTM and CDR2 ANQGSEA. This CDR3 has 18 amino acids.

The chain links TRBV6-1 to TRBJ1-5; 7 bases fit TRBD1. The trim removed 4 bases at V and 2 bases at J, leaving 14 bases unmatched. The CDR3 spans 18 residues. Germline values: CDR1 MNHNS, CDR2 SASEGT. This CDR3 is CASSARQGRGLGNQPQHF. DNA for the CDR3: TGTGCCAGCAGTGCCCGACAGGGAAGGGGTCTGGGCAATCAGCCCCAGCATTTT.

This clone was seen a single time. V is TRBV4-3 and J is TRBJ2-1, with 7 bases matching TRBD2. This CDR3 spans 16 amino acids. Germline CDR1 LGHNA, CDR2 YSLEER. After removal of 1 base from V and 0 bases from J, the junction contained 3 bases not matched to a gene. CDR3 in amino acids: CASSQVRLASYNEQFF. Written as DNA, the CDR3 is TGCGCCAGCAGCCAAGTAAGACTAGCCTCCTACAATGAGCAGTTCTTC.

This CDR3 is CASSEGSLRDFNQPQHF. CDR3 DNA: TGTGCCAGCAGTGAAGGGAGCTTGCGGGACTTCAATCAGCCCCAGCATTTT. This chain uses TRBV6-1 with TRBJ1-5; TRBD1 might be the D (5 bases). Germline lookup yields CDR1 MNHNS and CDR2 SASEGT. V was pared by 1 base and J by 3 bases, with 16 bases between. The CDR3 totals 17 residues.

The rearrangement links TRBV29-1 to TRBJ2-3, with 7 nucleotides matching TRBD1. This CDR3 is 15 amino acids long. CDR1 is SQVTM and CDR2 is ANQGSEA in the germline V gene. The V and J ends lost 7 bases and 2 bases, in that order; junction bases with no gene match: 12. CDR3: CSGYRDRLFTDTQYF. In nucleotides, the CDR3 is TGCAGCGGCTACCGGGACAGACTTTTCACAGATACGCAGTATTTT.

The V and J genes are TRBV5-6 and TRBJ2-1; a possible D gene is TRBD2 (5 bases). With 4 bases removed from V and 8 bases from J, the gap between germline ends came to 16 bases. Germline values: CDR1 SGHDT, CDR2 YYEEEE. This CDR3 is 14 amino acids long. The CDR3 nucleotides are TGTGCCAGCAGCCCTTCCCCCGCCGGGGATGAGCAGTTCTTC. Translated, it gives CASSPSPAGDEQFF.

This chain uses TRBV5-1 with TRBJ2-3; 7 bases align to TRBD2. Germline CDR1 SGHRS, CDR2 YFSETQ. V was pared by 2 bases and J by 0 bases, with 12 bases of the junction left unmatched. The length of the CDR3 is 18 residues. Written as DNA, the CDR3 is TGCGCCAGCAGCTTATCGCGGGGGACCAAAGCTAGCACAGATACGCAGTATTTT. Its protein product is CASSLSRGTKASTDTQYF.

J is TRBJ1-1 and V is TRBV10-3, with unresolved D. This CDR3 has 16 residues. Germline V lookup: CDR1 ENHRY, CDR2 SYGVKD. Between the trimmed V and J ends, which lost 6 bases and 4 bases, there was a span of 21 bases. The CDR3 loop is CAISESLPGETTEAFF. The CDR3 DNA reads TGTGCCATCAGCGAATCACTACCGGGAGAGACCACTGAAGCTTTCTTT.

The rearrangement uses TRBV4-1 and TRBJ2-5; the D is unclear. Trimming took off 3 bases at V and 5 bases at J, with 13 bases between the two ends. Per germline, CDR1 MGHRA and CDR2 YSYEKL. The CDR3 totals 14 residues. CDR3 region: CASSHPRHNETQYF. In nucleotides, the CDR3 is TGCGCCAGCAGCCACCCCAGGCACAACGAGACCCAGTACTTC.

This chain links TRBV5-1 with TRBJ2-1, with 8 bases that match TRBD2. The germline gives CDR1 SGHRS, CDR2 YFSETQ. Trimming at V came to 4 bases and at J to 9 bases, leaving 12 bases not matched to a gene. CDR3 length: 15 residues. CDR3 amino acids: CASSGRGLVGSEQFF. In DNA, the CDR3 is TGCGCCAGCAGCGGGAGGGGACTAGTCGGGAGTGAGCAGTTCTTC.

This clone has just one count. This sequence joins TRBV5-1 and TRBJ1-5; weak D call: TRBD1 (6 bases). CDR1 and CDR2 from the germline V gene are SGHRS and YFSETQ. V gave up 0 bases and J gave up 5 bases, with 12 bases separating them. CDR3 size: 15 residues. The CDR3 spells CASSLVPGDYQPQHF. The CDR3 nucleotides are TGCGCCAGCAGCTTGGTTCCAGGGGATTATCAGCCCCAGCATTTT.

CDR3 residues: CATSRPTPGDRHKPPTKSYEQYF. The CDR3 bases are TGTGCCACCAGCAGACCGACGCCAGGAGACAGACACAAACCTCCGACCAAATCCTACGAGCAGTACTTC. V gene TRBV15 combines with J gene TRBJ2-7; a possible D gene is TRBD1 (5 bases). Germline CDR1 is LNHNV and CDR2 is YYDKDF (reference sequence). The CDR3 is 23 residues long. V was clipped by 2 bases and J by 1 base, with 36 bases between them.

The chain is built from TRBV5-1 and TRBJ2-7, with D possibly matching TRBD2 (5 bases). Germline V CDR1 and CDR2: SGHRS, YFSETQ. V gave up 2 bases and J gave up 0 bases, with 12 bases separating them. CDR3 size: 15 residues. The CDR3 DNA sequence: TGCGCCAGCAGCTTTGGAGGACTTTACTCCTACGAGCAGTACTTC. This sequence encodes CASSFGGLYSYEQYF.

This clone is a singleton in its sample. V is TRBV19 and J is TRBJ1-1; D is unresolved. The CDR3 runs 14 residues. Germline V CDR1 and CDR2: LNHDA, SQIVND (reference sequence). V gave up 1 base and J gave up 5 bases, with 11 bases separating them. CDR3 coding DNA: TGTGCCAGTAGTATAGGGGCACGCGGGACTGAAGCTTTCTTT. Encoded protein: CASSIGARGTEAFF.

The rearrangement links TRBV28 to TRBJ2-3; the match to TRBD2 covers 15 bases. The CDR3 is 19 residues long. The V segment lost 4 bases and the J segment 4 bases; nucleotides outside the gene matches: 12. CDR1 MDHEN and CDR2 SYDVKM come from the germline V gene. This chain's CDR3 is CASSCLPLGTSGGPDTQYF. The CDR3, as DNA: TGTGCCAGCAGTTGCCTACCACTTGGGACTAGCGGGGGGCCAGATACGCAGTATTTT.